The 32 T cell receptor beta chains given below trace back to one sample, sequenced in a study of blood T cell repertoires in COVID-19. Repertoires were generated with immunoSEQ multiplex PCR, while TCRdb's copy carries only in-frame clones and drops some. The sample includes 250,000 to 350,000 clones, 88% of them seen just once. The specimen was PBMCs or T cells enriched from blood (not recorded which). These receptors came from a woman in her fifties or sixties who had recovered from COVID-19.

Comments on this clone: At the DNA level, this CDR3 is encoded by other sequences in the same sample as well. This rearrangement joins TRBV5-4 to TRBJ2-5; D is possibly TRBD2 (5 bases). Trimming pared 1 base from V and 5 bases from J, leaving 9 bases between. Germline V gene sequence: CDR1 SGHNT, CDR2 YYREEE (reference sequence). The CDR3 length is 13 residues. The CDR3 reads CASSLKGVETQYF. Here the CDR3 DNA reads TGTGCCAGCAGCTTGAAGGGAGTGGAGACCCAGTACTTC.

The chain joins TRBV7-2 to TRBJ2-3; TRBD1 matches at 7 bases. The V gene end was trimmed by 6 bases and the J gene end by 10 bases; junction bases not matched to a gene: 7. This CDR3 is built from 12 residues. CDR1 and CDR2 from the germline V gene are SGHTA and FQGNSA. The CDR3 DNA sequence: TGTGCCAGCAGTTTTTCGACAGGGCCGCAGTATTTT. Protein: CASSFSTGPQYF.

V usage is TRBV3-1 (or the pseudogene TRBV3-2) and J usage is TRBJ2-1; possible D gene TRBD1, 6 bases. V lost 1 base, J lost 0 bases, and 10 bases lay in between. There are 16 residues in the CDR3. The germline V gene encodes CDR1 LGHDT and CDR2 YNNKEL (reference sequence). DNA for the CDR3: TGTGCCAGCAGCCAAGGAAGGGGGAGCTCCTACAATGAGCAGTTCTTC. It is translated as CASSQGRGSSYNEQFF.

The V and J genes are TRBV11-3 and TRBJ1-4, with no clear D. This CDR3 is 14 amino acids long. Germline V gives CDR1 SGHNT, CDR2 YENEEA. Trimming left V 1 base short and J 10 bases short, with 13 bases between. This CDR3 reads CASSLALGRGKLFF. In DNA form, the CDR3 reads TGTGCCAGCAGCTTAGCTCTGGGGAGAGGAAAACTGTTTTTT.

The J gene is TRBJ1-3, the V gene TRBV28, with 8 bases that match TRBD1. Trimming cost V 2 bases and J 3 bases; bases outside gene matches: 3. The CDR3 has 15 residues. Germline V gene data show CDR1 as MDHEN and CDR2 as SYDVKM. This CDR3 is CASSLAGGRGNTIYF. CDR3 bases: TGTGCCAGCAGTTTAGCAGGGGGCCGTGGAAACACCATATATTTT.

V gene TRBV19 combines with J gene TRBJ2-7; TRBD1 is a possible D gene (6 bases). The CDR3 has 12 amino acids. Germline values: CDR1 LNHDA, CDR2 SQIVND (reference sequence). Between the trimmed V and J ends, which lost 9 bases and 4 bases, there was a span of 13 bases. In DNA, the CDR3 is TGTGCCAGCGGAGGACAGCCTTACGAGCAGTACTTC. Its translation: CASGGQPYEQYF.

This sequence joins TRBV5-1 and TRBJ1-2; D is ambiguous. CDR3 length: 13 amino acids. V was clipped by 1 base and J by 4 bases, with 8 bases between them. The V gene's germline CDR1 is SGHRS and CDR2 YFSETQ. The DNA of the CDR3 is TGCGCCAGCAGCTTGACTCCGCTCTATGGCTACACCTTC. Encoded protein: CASSLTPLYGYTF.

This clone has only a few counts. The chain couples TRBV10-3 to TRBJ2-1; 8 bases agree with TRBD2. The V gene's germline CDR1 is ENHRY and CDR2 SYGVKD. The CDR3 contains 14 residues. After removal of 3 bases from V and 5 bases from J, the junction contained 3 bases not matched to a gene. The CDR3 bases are TGTGCCATCAGTGATAGCGGGAACAACAATGAGCAGTTCTTC. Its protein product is CAISDSGNNNEQFF.

CDR3 DNA sequence: TGTGCCAGCAGTCATGATCAGGGGGCTGGCCCCCTCCACTTT. Protein sequence: CASSHDQGAGPLHF. This chain links TRBV5-5 with TRBJ1-6; 8 positions agree with TRBD1. Germline CDR1 reads SGHKS; CDR2 reads YYEKEE (reference sequence). After removal of 5 bases from V and 13 bases from J, the junction contained 11 bases not matched to a gene. This CDR3 is 14 amino acids long.

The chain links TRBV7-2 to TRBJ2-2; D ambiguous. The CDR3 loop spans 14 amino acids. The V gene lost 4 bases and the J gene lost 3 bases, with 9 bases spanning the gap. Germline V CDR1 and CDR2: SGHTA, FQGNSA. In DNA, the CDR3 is TGTGCCAGCAGCTACACGTCCGACACCGGGGAGCTGTTTTTT. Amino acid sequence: CASSYTSDTGELFF. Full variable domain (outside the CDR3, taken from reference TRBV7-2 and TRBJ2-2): GAGVSQSPSNKVTEKGKDVELRCDPISGHTALYWYRQSLGQGLEFLIYFQGNSAPDKSGLPSDRFSAERTGGSVSTLTIQRTQQEDSAVYLCASSYTSDTGELFFGEGSRLTVL.

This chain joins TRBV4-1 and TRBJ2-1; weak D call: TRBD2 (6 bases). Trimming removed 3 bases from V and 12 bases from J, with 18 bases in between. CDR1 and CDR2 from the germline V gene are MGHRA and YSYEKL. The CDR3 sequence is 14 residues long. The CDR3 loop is CASSQRSVGDLQFF. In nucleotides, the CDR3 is TGCGCCAGCAGCCAGCGCTCAGTGGGGGACTTGCAGTTCTTC.

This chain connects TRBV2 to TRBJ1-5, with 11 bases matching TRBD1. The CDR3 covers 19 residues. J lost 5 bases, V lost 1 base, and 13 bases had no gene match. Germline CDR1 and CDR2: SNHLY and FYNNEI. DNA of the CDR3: TGTGCCAGCAGTGAAGATTGGACAGGGACAGGGGGGTTCGATCAGCCCCAGCATTTT. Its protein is CASSEDWTGTGGFDQPQHF.

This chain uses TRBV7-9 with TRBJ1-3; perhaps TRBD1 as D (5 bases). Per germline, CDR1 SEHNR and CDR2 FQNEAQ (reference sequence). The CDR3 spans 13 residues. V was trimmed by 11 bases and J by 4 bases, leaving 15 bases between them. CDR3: CAGAGESGNTIYF. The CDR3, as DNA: TGTGCCGGTGCGGGGGAGTCGGGAAACACCATATATTTT.

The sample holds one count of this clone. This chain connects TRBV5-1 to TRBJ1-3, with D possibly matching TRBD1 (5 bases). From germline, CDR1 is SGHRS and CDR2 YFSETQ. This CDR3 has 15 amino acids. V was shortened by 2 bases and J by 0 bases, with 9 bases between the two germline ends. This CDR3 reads CASSFGGISGNTIYF. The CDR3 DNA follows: TGCGCCAGCAGCTTTGGGGGGATCTCTGGAAACACCATATATTTT.

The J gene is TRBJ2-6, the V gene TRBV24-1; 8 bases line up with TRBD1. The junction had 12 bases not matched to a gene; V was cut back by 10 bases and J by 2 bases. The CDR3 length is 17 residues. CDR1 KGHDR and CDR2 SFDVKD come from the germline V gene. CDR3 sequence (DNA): TGTGCCACAGGATTTGGCAGGGGGCAGACTGGGGCCAACGTCCTGACTTTC. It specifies CATGFGRGQTGANVLTF.

The CDR3 protein is CASSRTSTDTQYF. Here the CDR3 DNA reads TGTGCCAGCAGTCGGACAAGCACAGATACGCAGTATTTT. This rearrangement joins TRBV28 to TRBJ2-3; D perhaps matches TRBD1 (5 bases). Trimming took off 5 bases at V and 0 bases at J, with 6 bases between the two ends. CDR1 and CDR2 (germline): MDHEN, SYDVKM. The CDR3 spans 13 residues.

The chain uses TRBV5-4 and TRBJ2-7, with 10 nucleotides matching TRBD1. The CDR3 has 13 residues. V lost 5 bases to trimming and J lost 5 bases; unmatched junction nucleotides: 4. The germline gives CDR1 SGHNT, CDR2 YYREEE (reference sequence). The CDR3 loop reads CASRTGTGDEQYF. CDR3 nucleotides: TGTGCCAGCAGGACCGGGACAGGGGACGAGCAGTACTTC.

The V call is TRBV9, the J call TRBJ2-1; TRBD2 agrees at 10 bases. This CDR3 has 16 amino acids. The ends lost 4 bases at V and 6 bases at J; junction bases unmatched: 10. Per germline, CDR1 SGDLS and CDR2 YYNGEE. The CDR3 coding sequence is TGTGCCAGCAGCCCTTCCTTAGCGGGAGGATTCAATGAGCAGTTCTTC. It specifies CASSPSLAGGFNEQFF.

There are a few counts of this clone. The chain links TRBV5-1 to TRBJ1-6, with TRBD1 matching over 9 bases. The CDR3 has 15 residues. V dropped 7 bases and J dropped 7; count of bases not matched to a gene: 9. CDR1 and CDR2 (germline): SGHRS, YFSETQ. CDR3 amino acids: CASRLGQGLNSPLHF. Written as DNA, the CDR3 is TGCGCCAGCCGGTTGGGACAGGGTCTAAATTCACCCCTCCACTTT.

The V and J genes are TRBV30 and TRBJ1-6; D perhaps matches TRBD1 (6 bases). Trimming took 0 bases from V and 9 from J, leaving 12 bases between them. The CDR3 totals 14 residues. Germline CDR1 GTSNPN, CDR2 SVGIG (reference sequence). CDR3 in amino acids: CAWSVLRGSSPLHF. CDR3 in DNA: TGTGCCTGGAGTGTACTCAGGGGCAGTTCACCCCTCCACTTT.

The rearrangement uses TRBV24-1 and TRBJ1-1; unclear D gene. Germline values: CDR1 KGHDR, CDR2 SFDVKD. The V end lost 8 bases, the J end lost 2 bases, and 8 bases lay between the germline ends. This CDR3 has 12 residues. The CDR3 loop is CATTGPNTEAFF. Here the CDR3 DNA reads TGTGCCACCACCGGTCCCAACACTGAAGCTTTCTTT.

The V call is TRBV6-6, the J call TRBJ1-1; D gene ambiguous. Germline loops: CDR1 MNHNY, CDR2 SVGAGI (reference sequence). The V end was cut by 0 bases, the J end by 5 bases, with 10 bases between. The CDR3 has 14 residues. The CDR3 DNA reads TGTGCCAGCAGTTACTCGCAGGCAGGAACTGAAGCTTTCTTT. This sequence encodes CASSYSQAGTEAFF.

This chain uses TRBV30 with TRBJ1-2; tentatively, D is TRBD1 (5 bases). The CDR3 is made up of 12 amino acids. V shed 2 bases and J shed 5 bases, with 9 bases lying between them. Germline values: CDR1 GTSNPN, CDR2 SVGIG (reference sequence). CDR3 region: CAWSPRQYGYTF. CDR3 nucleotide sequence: TGTGCCTGGAGTCCTCGACAGTATGGCTACACCTTC.

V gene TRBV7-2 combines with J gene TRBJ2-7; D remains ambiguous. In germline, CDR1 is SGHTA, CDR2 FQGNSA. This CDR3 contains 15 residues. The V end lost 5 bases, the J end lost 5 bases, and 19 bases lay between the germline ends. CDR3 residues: CASSPRLVGRHEQYF. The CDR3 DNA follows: TGTGCCAGCAGCCCCCGGCTAGTCGGTCGGCACGAGCAGTACTTC.

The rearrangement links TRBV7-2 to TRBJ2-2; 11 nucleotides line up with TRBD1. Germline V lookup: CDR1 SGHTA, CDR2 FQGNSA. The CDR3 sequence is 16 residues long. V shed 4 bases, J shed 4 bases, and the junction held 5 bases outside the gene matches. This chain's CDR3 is CASSSRTGGFTGELFF. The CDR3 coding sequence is TGTGCCAGCAGCTCACGGACAGGGGGCTTCACCGGGGAGCTGTTTTTT.

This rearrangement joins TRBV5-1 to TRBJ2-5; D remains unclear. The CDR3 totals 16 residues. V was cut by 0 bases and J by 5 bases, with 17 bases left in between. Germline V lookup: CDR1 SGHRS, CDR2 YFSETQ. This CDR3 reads CASSLVPSLLLETQYF. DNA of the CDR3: TGCGCCAGCAGCTTGGTCCCTAGTCTCTTATTGGAGACCCAGTACTTC. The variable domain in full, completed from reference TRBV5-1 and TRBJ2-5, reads KAGVTQTPRYLIKTRGQQVTLSCSPISGHRSVSWYQQTPGQGLQFLFEYFSETQRNKGNFPGRFSGRQFSNSRSEMNVSTLELGDSALYLCASSLVPSLLLETQYFGPGTRLLVL.

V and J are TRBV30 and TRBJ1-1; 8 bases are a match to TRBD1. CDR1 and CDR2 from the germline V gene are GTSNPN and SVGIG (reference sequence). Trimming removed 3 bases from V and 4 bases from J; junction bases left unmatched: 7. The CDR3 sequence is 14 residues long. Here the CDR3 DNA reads TGTGCCTGGAGCCCCCGACAGGGGTTCACTGAAGCTTTCTTT. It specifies CAWSPRQGFTEAFF.

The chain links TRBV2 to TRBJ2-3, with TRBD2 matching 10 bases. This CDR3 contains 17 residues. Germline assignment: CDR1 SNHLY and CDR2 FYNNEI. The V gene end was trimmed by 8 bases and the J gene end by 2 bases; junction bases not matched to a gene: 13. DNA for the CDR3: TGTGCCAGCCTCCCGGATTTAGCGGGAGGTTACACAGATACGCAGTATTTT. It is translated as CASLPDLAGGYTDTQYF.

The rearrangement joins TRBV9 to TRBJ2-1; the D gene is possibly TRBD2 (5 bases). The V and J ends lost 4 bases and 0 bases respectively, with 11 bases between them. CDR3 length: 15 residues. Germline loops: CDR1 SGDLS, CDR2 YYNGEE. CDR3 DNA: TGTGCCAGCAGCCCATTAGCGAGCTCCTACAATGAGCAGTTCTTC. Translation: CASSPLASSYNEQFF. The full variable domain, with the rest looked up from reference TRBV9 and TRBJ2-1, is DSGVTQTPKHLITATGQRVTLRCSPRSGDLSVYWYQQSLDQGLQFLIQYYNGEERAKGNILERFSAQQFPDLHSELNLSSLELGDSALYFCASSPLASSYNEQFFGPGTRLTVL.

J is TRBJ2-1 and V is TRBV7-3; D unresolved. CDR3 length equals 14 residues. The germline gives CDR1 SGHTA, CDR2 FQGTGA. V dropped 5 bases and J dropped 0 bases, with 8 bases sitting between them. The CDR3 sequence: CASSPRGSYNEQFF. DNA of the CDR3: TGTGCCAGCAGCCCCCGCGGCTCCTACAATGAGCAGTTCTTC.

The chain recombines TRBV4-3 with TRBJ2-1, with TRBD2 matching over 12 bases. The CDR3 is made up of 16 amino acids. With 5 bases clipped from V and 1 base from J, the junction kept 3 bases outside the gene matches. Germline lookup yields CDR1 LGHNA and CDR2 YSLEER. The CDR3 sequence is CASSTLAGGSYNEQFF. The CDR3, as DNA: TGCGCCAGCAGCACCCTAGCGGGAGGGTCCTACAATGAGCAGTTCTTC.

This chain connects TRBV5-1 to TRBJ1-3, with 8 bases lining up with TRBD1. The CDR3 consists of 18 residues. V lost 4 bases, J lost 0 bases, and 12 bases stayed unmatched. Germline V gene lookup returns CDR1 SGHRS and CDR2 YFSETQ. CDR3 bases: TGCGCCAGCAGCGGAATGCCGACAGGGGCCAACTCTGGAAACACCATATATTTT. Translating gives CASSGMPTGANSGNTIYF.